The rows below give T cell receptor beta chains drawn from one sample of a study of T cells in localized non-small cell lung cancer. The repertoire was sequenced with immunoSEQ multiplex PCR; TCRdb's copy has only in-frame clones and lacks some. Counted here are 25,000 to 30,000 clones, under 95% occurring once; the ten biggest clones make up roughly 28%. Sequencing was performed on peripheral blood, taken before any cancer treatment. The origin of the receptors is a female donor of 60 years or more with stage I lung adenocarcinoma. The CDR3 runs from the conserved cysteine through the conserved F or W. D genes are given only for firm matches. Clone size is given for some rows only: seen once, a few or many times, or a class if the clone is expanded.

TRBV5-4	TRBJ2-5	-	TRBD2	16	CASSTGAGGGQETQYF	TGTGCCAGCAGCACTGGAGCGGGGGGCGGCCAAGAGACCCAGTACTTC
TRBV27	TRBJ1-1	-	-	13	CASSEHGGTEAFF	TGTGCCAGCTCGGAACACGGGGGCACTGAAGCTTTCTTT
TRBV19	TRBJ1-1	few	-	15	CASSVSGTGNTEAFF	TGTGCCAGTAGTGTATCGGGGACGGGGAACACTGAAGCTTTCTTT
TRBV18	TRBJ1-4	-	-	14	CASSPPDGYEKLFF	TGTGCCAGCTCACCCCCAGACGGATATGAAAAACTGTTTTTT
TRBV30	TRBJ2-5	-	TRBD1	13	CAWNGQGQETQYF	TGTGCCTGGAATGGACAGGGCCAAGAGACCCAGTACTTC
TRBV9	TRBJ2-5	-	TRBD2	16	CASSVFSGGVGETQYF	TGTGCCAGCAGCGTATTTAGCGGGGGCGTAGGAGAGACCCAGTACTTC
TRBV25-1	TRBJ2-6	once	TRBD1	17	CASSEYPGGAGANVLTF	TGTGCCAGCAGTGAATACCCAGGGGGCGCTGGGGCCAACGTCCTGACTTTC
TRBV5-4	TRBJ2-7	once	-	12	CASSGSSYEQYF	TGTGCCAGCAGCGGGAGCTCCTACGAGCAGTACTTC
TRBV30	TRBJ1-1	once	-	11	CAWSARGTAFF	TGTGCCTGGAGTGCGAGAGGGACAGCTTTCTTT
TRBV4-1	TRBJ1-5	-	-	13	CASSQGGGQPQHF	TGCGCCAGCAGCCAAGGAGGGGGTCAGCCCCAGCATTTT
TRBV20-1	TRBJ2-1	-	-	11	CSAKRLYEQFF	TGCAGTGCTAAGCGGCTGTATGAGCAGTTCTTC
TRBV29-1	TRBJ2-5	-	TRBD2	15	CSVEVAGGSYKTQYF	TGCAGCGTTGAGGTAGCGGGGGGGAGTTATAAGACCCAGTACTTC
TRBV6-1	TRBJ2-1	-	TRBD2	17	CASSVYTGTSAYNEQFF	TGTGCCAGCAGTGTCTATACCGGGACTAGCGCGTACAATGAGCAGTTCTTC
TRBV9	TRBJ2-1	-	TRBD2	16	CASSSGLAGGIYEQFF	TGTGCCAGCAGCTCGGGACTAGCGGGGGGGATCTATGAGCAGTTCTTC
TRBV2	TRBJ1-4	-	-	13	CASRERLWEKLFF	TGTGCCAGCAGGGAGCGTCTATGGGAAAAACTGTTTTTT
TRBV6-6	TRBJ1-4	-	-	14	CASRIRSANEKLFF	TGTGCCAGCAGGATCAGATCGGCTAATGAAAAACTGTTTTTT
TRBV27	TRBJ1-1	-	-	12	CASSLSAGRAFF	TGTGCCAGCAGTTTATCAGCAGGGCGAGCTTTCTTT
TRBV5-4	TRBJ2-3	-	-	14	CASSVSGASDTQYF	TGTGCCAGCTCGGTTTCGGGCGCCTCAGATACGCAGTATTTT
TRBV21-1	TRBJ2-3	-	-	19	CASSNVTRPPPFHTDTQYF	TGTGCCAGCAGCAATGTGACACGGCCACCTCCGTTTCACACAGATACGCAGTATTTT
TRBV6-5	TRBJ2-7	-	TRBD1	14	CASSQTRDRSEQYF	TGTGCCAGCAGTCAGACGCGGGACAGGTCCGAGCAGTACTTC
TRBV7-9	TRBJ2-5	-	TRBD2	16	CASSFFLAGLGETQYF	TGTGCCAGCAGCTTCTTCCTAGCGGGCTTGGGGGAGACCCAGTACTTC
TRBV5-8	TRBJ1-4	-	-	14	CASSFPDTAGKLFF	TGTGCCAGCAGCTTTCCTGACACAGCGGGAAAACTGTTTTTT
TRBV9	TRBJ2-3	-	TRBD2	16	CASSARPAGGTDTQYF	TGTGCCAGCAGCGCCCGCCCAGCGGGAGGCACAGATACGCAGTATTTT
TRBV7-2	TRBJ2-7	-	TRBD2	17	CASSSGGGGRAVHEQYF	TGTGCCAGCAGCTCGGGAGGTGGCGGGAGGGCCGTCCACGAGCAGTACTTC
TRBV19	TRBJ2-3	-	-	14	CASTSGLRADTQYF	TGTGCCAGTACCTCCGGGCTGAGGGCAGATACGCAGTATTTT
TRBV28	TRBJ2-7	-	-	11	CAVGATYEQYF	TGTGCCGTGGGAGCAACCTACGAGCAGTACTTC
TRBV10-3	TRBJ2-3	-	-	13	CAITGQLTDTQYF	TGTGCCATCACCGGACAGCTGACAGATACGCAGTATTTT
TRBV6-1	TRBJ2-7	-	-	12	CASRDSFYEQYF	TGTGCCAGCCGGGACTCCTTCTACGAGCAGTACTTC
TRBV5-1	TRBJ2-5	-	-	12	CASSLDQETQYF	TGCGCCAGCAGCTTGGACCAAGAGACCCAGTACTTC
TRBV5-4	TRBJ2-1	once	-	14	CASRGDVALDEQFF	TGTGCCAGCAGGGGGGACGTAGCGCTCGATGAGCAGTTCTTC
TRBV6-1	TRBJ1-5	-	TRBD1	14	CASSGTGTNQPQHF	TGTGCCAGCAGTGGGACAGGGACCAATCAGCCCCAGCATTTT
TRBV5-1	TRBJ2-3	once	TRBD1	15	CASSLAHRGTDTQYF	TGCGCCAGCAGCTTGGCGCACAGGGGAACAGATACGCAGTATTTT
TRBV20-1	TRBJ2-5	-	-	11	CSVISDQTQYF	TGCAGCGTTATTTCGGATCAGACCCAGTACTTC
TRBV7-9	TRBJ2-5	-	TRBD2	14	CASSVLAGLETQYF	TGTGCCAGCAGCGTCCTAGCGGGGCTGGAGACCCAGTACTTC
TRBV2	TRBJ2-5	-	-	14	CASSVGVMVETQYF	TGTGCCAGCAGTGTAGGGGTGATGGTGGAGACCCAGTACTTC
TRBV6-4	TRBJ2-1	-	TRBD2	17	CASSDLASGSSYNEQFF	TGTGCCAGCAGTGACTTGGCTAGCGGAAGCTCCTACAATGAGCAGTTCTTC
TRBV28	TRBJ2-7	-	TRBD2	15	CASSTRLAGNYEQYF	TGTGCCAGCAGTACTCGACTAGCGGGAAACTACGAGCAGTACTTC
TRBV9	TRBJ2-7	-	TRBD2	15	CASSVGSGSADEQYF	TGTGCCAGCAGCGTAGGCAGCGGGAGTGCCGACGAGCAGTACTTC
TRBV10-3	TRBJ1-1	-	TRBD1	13	CAIGSGGRFEAFF	TGTGCCATCGGCTCAGGGGGCCGATTTGAAGCTTTCTTT
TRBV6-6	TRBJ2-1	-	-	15	CASRVSGAGNNEQFF	TGTGCCAGCAGGGTCTCGGGGGCGGGGAACAATGAGCAGTTCTTC
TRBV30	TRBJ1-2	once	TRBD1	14	CAWTWSGQGGGYTF	TGTGCCTGGACCTGGTCGGGACAGGGGGGAGGCTACACCTTC
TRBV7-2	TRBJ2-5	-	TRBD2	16	CASSLGLAGGQETQYF	TGTGCCAGCAGCTTAGGACTAGCGGGGGGCCAAGAGACCCAGTACTTC